This paragraph reports one T cell receptor beta chain. Its cognate antigen is unknown. The data originate from a study of shared clonotypes between healthy human individuals. Here immunoSEQ multiplex PCR was the method, and the copy in TCRdb shows in-frame clones only, minus some. In the table there are millions of clones, approximately 94% of which are singletons. Terminally differentiated effector memory CD45RA+ cells were left out of the naive CD8 fraction, which was CD45RO-negative and positively selected for CCR7. General study results and limits: Memory subsets generally showed lower estimated richness than naive subsets.

Germline V lookup: CDR1 WSHSY, CDR2 SAAADI. The CDR3 runs 15 residues. With 7 bases clipped from V and 5 bases from J, the junction kept 12 bases outside the gene matches. This sequence was found in a man between 18 and 35 years old in good health. The material sequenced was naive CD8+ T cells sorted from blood. The V call is TRBV10-2, the J call TRBJ2-5; TRBD2 matches at 8 bases. CDR3 nucleotide sequence: TGCGCCAGCAACCCCGTGGCAGGCGGGAGGGAGACCCAGTACTTC. Residues: CASNPVAGGRETQYF.